This TCR beta chain was identified during a study of response to subunit inactivated influenza vaccine. Study-wide results and caveats: Each seasonal influenza vaccination recruits few new T cells, the authors suggested.

Each CDR3 protein gets one entry after TCRdb re-called the RT-PCR reads with MiXCR. The data contain roughly 780,000 distinct CDR3 sequences, roughly 20% of them singletons. This clonotype has just a few counts. Its matching antigen is unknown. The CDR3 is 13 amino acids. Trimming took 5 bases from V and 5 from J, leaving 11 bases between them. This clonotype was sampled from a man over 45 who received an inactivated influenza vaccine. Source: PBMCs from blood, taken roughly 5 days after vaccination. The J gene is TRBJ2-3, the V gene TRBV12-3 or TRBV12-4; D could derive from TRBD1 or TRBD2 (5 bases each). The CDR3 spells CASSPIGGDTQYF. As DNA, the CDR3 is TGTGCCAGCAGTCCCATTGGGGGAGATACGCAGTATTTT.